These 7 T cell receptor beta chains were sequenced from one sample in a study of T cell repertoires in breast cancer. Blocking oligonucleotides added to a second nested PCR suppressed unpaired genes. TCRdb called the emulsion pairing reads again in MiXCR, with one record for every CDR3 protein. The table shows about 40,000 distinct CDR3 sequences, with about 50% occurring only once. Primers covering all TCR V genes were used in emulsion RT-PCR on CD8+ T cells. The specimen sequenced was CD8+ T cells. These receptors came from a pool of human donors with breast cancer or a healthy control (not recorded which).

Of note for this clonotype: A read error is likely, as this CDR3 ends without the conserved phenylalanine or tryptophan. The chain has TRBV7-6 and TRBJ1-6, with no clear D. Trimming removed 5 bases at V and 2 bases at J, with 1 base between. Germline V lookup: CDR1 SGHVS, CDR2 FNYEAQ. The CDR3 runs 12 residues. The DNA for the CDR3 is TGTGCCAGCAGCCCCTATAATTCACCCCTCCACTCT. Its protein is CASSPYNSPLHS.

DNA for the CDR3: TGCGCCAGCAGCCATCCCAGGGAAAGCACTGAAGCTTTCTTT. Translation: CASSHPRESTEAFF. The V call is TRBV4-1, the J call TRBJ1-1; possible D gene TRBD1, 5 bases. Germline values: CDR1 MGHRA, CDR2 YSYEKL. This CDR3 is built from 14 residues. Trimming pared 3 bases from V and 4 bases from J, leaving 12 bases between.

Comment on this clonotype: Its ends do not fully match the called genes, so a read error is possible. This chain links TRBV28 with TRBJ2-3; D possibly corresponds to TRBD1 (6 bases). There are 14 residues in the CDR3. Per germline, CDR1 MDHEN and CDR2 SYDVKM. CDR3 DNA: TGTGCCAGCAGCCGCCGACAGGTTGCAGATACGCAGTGTTTT. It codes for CASSRRQVADTQCF.

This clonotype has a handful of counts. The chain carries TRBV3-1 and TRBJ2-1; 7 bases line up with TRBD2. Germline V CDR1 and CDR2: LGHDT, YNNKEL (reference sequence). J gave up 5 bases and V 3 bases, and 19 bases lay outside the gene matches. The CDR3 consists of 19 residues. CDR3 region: CASSQARGGGRRVDNEQFF. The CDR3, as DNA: TGTGCCAGCAGCCAGGCAAGAGGAGGCGGGAGACGAGTCGACAATGAGCAGTTCTTC.

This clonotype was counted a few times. The CDR3 loop reads CASSPRREGSVETQYF. CDR3 sequence (DNA): TGTGCCAGCAGCCCTCGGCGGGAGGGTTCAGTAGAGACCCAGTACTTC. The chain employs TRBV9 and TRBJ2-5; 9 bases are a match to TRBD2. After removal of 4 bases from V and 4 bases from J, the junction contained 11 bases not matched to a gene. This CDR3 contains 16 residues. Per the germline V gene, CDR1 is SGDLS and CDR2 is YYNGEE.

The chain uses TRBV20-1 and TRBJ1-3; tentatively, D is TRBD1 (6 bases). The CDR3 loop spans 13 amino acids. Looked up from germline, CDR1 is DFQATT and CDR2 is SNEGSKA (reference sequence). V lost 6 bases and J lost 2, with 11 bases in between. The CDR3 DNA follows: TGCAGTGCCTTGGACAGAACTGGAAACACCATATATTTT. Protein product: CSALDRTGNTIYF.

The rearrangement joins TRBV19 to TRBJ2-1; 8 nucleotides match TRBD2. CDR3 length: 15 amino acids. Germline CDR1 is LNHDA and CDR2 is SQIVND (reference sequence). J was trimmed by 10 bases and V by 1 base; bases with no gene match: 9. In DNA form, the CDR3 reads TGTGCCAGTAGTATAGGAGCGGGAGTGGAGGAGGAGCAGTTCTTC. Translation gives CASSIGAGVEEEQFF.